What follows are 2 T cell receptor beta chains derived from one specimen sequenced in a study of T cells in Graves' hyperthyroidism and ophthalmopathy. What was amplified from RNA transcripts were TCR beta CDR3 regions. When the TCR CDR3 underwent first-round RT-PCR, the HTBI primer set was used. Using its own MiXCR run on the multiplex PCR reads, TCRdb lists one record per CDR3 protein. Among fewer than 900,000 distinct CDR3 sequences listed, roughly 17% were seen once. The specimen was blood. The receptors originated from a man in his late teens or twenties with Graves' hyperthyroidism.

This clonotype has only a few counts. The chain has TRBV20-1 and TRBJ1-4, with a possible D match to TRBD1 (5 bases). This CDR3 region has 13 residues. Germline V gene sequence: CDR1 DFQATT, CDR2 SNEGSKA (reference sequence). V was pared by 1 base and J by 2 bases, with 5 bases between. As DNA, the CDR3 is TGCAGTGCTAGAGGGGGGACTAATGAAAAACTGTTTTTT. Translation gives CSARGGTNEKLFF.

In this sample, this clonotype turned up many times. Written as DNA, the CDR3 is TGTGCCAGCAGTTTGAGGGTCTGGAGGGACCAAGAGACCCAGTACTTC. The encoded protein is CASSLRVWRDQETQYF. The gene calls are TRBV28 and TRBJ2-5, with D perhaps matching TRBD2 (6 bases). The CDR3 has 16 residues. V lost 3 bases and J lost 0, with 14 bases in between. Germline-derived CDR1 and CDR2 are MDHEN and SYDVKM. Full variable domain (outside the CDR3, taken from reference TRBV28 and TRBJ2-5): DVKVTQSSRYLVKRTGEKVFLECVQDMDHENMFWYRQDPGLGLRLIYFSYDVKMKEKGDIPEGYSVSREKKERFSLILESASTNQTSMYLCASSLRVWRDQETQYFGPGTRLLVL.